The source of this T cell receptor (beta chain) is a study of control samples from healthy donors and cancer patients. In its sample, this clone was seen a few times. Assay used: immunoSEQ multiplex PCR; TCRdb lists only in-frame clones, some missing. The sample shows roughly 130,000 clones, 75% to 95% of them seen only once. Germline CDR1 is MDHEN and CDR2 is SYDVKM. Losses at the gene ends were 1 base for V and 0 bases for J; bases not matched to a gene: 3. The CDR3 has 16 amino acids. This chain links TRBV28 with TRBJ1-2; 9 bases are shared with TRBD1. The specimen sequenced was blood. This clonotype was obtained from a man between 18 and 29 years old in good health. DNA for the CDR3: TGTGCCAGCAGTTTATTACAGGGGGCCCCTAACTATGGCTACACCTTC. Amino acid sequence: CASSLLQGAPNYGYTF.